The 18 T cell receptor beta chains below come from one sample, sequenced in a study of blood T cell repertoires in COVID-19. Sequencing used immunoSEQ multiplex PCR; TCRdb keeps in-frame clones, though not all of them. This table has roughly 70,000 clones, around 79% appearing once. The sample taken for sequencing was peripheral blood. These receptors were obtained from a man in his 60s with acute or convalescent COVID-19.

This clone was recorded only once. The chain joins TRBV11-2 to TRBJ2-3; 10 bases are shared with TRBD1. Losses at the gene ends were 5 bases for V and 6 bases for J; bases not matched to a gene: 14. From germline, CDR1 is SGHAT and CDR2 FQNNGV. This CDR3 region has 17 residues. This CDR3 is CASSTQEYWDRGDTQYF. The CDR3 DNA follows: TGTGCCAGCAGCACCCAAGAATATTGGGACAGGGGTGATACGCAGTATTTT.

The CDR3 region has the DNA TGTGCCAGCAGCTTACGCCCTAGTGACCTCGGTGGAAACACCATATATTTT. Protein: CASSLRPSDLGGNTIYF. The genes are TRBV7-2 and TRBJ1-3; D gene ambiguous. The CDR3 is 17 amino acids. V lost 2 bases and J lost 3, with 17 bases in between. Per the germline V gene, CDR1 is SGHTA and CDR2 is FQGNSA.

As to this clone: At the DNA level, this CDR3 is encoded by other sequences in the same sample as well. The V gene is TRBV10-1, the J gene TRBJ2-1, with 11 nucleotides matching TRBD1. The length of the CDR3 is 17 residues. V shed 3 bases and J 7 bases; nucleotides not matched to a gene: 11. Germline assignment: CDR1 WNHNN and CDR2 SYGVQD (reference sequence). The CDR3 is CASSEQVGTGGRNEQFF. CDR3 nucleotides: TGCGCCAGCAGTGAACAAGTGGGGACAGGGGGAAGAAATGAGCAGTTCTTC.

The chain employs TRBV10-3 and TRBJ1-1; the match to TRBD1 covers 9 bases. V was clipped by 8 bases and J by 8 bases; unmatched bases: 3. This CDR3 has 11 amino acids. Germline-derived CDR1 and CDR2 are ENHRY and SYGVKD. The CDR3 reads CAIAGTGEAFF. In DNA form, the CDR3 reads TGTGCCATCGCCGGGACAGGGGAAGCTTTCTTT.

This chain connects TRBV5-6 to TRBJ1-3; D not certain. Germline CDR1 SGHDT, CDR2 YYEEEE. V was cut by 1 base and J by 0 bases, with 11 bases left in between. CDR3 size: 16 residues. CDR3 loop: CASSLSLPSSGNTIYF. The CDR3 DNA reads as TGTGCCAGCAGCTTGAGTCTTCCGAGCTCTGGAAACACCATATATTTT.

In this sample, this clone turned up once. V is TRBV30 and J is TRBJ2-5; 7 bases are shared with TRBD2. CDR3 length equals 14 residues. From germline, CDR1 is GTSNPN and CDR2 SVGIG (reference sequence). Losses at the gene ends were 2 bases for V and 4 bases for J; bases not matched to a gene: 7. The CDR3 is CAWSWRGILETQYF. In DNA, the CDR3 is TGTGCCTGGAGTTGGCGGGGGATCTTAGAGACCCAGTACTTC.

This chain joins TRBV4-1 and TRBJ2-2; 7 nucleotides align to TRBD2. This CDR3 comprises 14 residues. With V trimmed by 4 bases and J by 5 bases, 4 bases remained unmatched. Germline values: CDR1 MGHRA, CDR2 YSYEKL. CDR3 sequence (DNA): TGCGCCAGCAGCCCGGACGGGAGGACCGGGGAGCTGTTTTTT. Its translation: CASSPDGRTGELFF.

This clone came up a few times. The rearrangement uses TRBV5-1 and TRBJ1-2; D is uncertain. Trimming pared 4 bases from V and 8 bases from J, leaving 21 bases between. The CDR3 covers 15 residues. Germline V gene data show CDR1 as SGHRS and CDR2 as YFSETQ. The CDR3 DNA reads as TGCGCCAGCAGCAAAACCGGGTCGACCTTAGAAGGCTACACCTTC. Translation: CASSKTGSTLEGYTF.

There are many counts of this clone. The chain carries TRBV11-3 and TRBJ2-2; 10 bases match TRBD2. Germline V gene lookup returns CDR1 SGHNT and CDR2 YENEEA. This CDR3 is 17 amino acids long. The trim removed 6 bases at V and 7 bases at J, leaving 14 bases unmatched. The DNA of the CDR3 is TGTGCCAGCAGTACAAGCGGGGGGGCCGGTGTTCACGGGGAGCTGTTTTTT. Encoded protein: CASSTSGGAGVHGELFF.

The rearrangement uses TRBV5-5 and TRBJ2-7, with D tentatively TRBD1 (6 bases). Per germline, CDR1 SGHKS and CDR2 YYEKEE (reference sequence). There are 15 residues in the CDR3. Trimming took 4 bases from V and 2 from J, leaving 16 bases between them. For the CDR3, the DNA is TGTGCCAGCAGCGGGGGACATCTAATTACCTACGAGCAGTACTTC. Translated, it gives CASSGGHLITYEQYF.

This clone was seen a single time. This chain uses TRBV28 with TRBJ1-4; the match to TRBD1 covers 9 bases. This CDR3 has 16 amino acids. V was clipped by 6 bases and J by 1 base; unmatched bases: 6. Germline-derived CDR1 and CDR2 are MDHEN and SYDVKM. Here the CDR3 reads CASRGQGIRTNEKLFF. The CDR3 DNA is TGTGCCAGCAGAGGACAGGGGATAAGAACTAATGAAAAACTGTTTTTT.

This chain links TRBV24-1 with TRBJ1-5, with TRBD1 as a possible D gene (5 bases). The CDR3 is 14 amino acids. The V and J ends lost 9 bases and 3 bases respectively, with 14 bases between them. Germline-derived CDR1 and CDR2 are KGHDR and SFDVKD. The CDR3 DNA reads as TGTGCCACCCCCGGGGGGGAGAACAATCAGCCCCAGCATTTT. Translation: CATPGGENNQPQHF.

The chain links TRBV5-4 to TRBJ1-2, with D possibly TRBD1 on 5 matching bases. Trimming took 0 bases from V and 8 from J, leaving 17 bases between them. Per germline, CDR1 SGHNT and CDR2 YYREEE (reference sequence). CDR3 length: 15 residues. The CDR3 DNA sequence: TGTGCCAGCAGCTTGGATCTGGTAGGGGTACGCGGCTACACCTTC. It codes for CASSLDLVGVRGYTF.

The chain employs TRBV24-1 and TRBJ2-3; 7 positions agree with TRBD1. This CDR3 spans 14 amino acids. V shed 8 bases, J shed 10 bases, and the junction held 14 bases outside the gene matches. Germline values: CDR1 KGHDR, CDR2 SFDVKD. The CDR3 DNA follows: TGTGCCACCATAGGACAGGTACACGTCTGTGCGCAGTATTTT. Translating gives CATIGQVHVCAQYF.

The CDR3 spells CASSLAPGSANEKLFF. The CDR3 nucleotides read TGCGCCAGCAGCTTGGCTCCGGGATCGGCTAATGAAAAACTGTTTTTT. This sequence joins TRBV5-1 and TRBJ1-4; D not resolved. Trimming pared 0 bases from V and 3 bases from J, leaving 12 bases between. Germline values: CDR1 SGHRS, CDR2 YFSETQ. There are 16 residues in the CDR3.

The rearrangement links TRBV3-1 (or the pseudogene TRBV3-2) to TRBJ1-4, with TRBD1 matching over 7 bases. CDR1 and CDR2 from the germline V gene are LGHDT and YNNKEL (reference sequence). V lost 3 bases to trimming and J lost 8 bases; unmatched junction nucleotides: 12. The CDR3 covers 16 residues. The chain's CDR3 is CASSHSWYRGEEKLFF. The CDR3 nucleotides read TGTGCCAGCAGCCATTCCTGGTACAGGGGTGAGGAAAAACTGTTTTTT.

The chain has TRBV5-1 and TRBJ2-3; TRBD1 might be the D (6 bases). Per germline, CDR1 SGHRS and CDR2 YFSETQ. Trimming removed 5 bases at V and 2 bases at J, with 12 bases between. CDR3 length: 14 residues. CDR3 bases: TGCGCCAGCAGTTCGGACAGAGTCACAGATACGCAGTATTTT. Translating it yields CASSSDRVTDTQYF.

The rearrangement joins TRBV7-2 to TRBJ2-1; D is unclear. The CDR3 has 12 residues. The V gene's germline CDR1 is SGHTA and CDR2 FQGNSA. The germline V and J ends were trimmed by 2 bases and 9 bases, with 8 bases remaining between them. The DNA for the CDR3 is TGTGCCAGCAGCTTAAGCATGAGTGAGCAGTTCTTC. Amino acid sequence: CASSLSMSEQFF.